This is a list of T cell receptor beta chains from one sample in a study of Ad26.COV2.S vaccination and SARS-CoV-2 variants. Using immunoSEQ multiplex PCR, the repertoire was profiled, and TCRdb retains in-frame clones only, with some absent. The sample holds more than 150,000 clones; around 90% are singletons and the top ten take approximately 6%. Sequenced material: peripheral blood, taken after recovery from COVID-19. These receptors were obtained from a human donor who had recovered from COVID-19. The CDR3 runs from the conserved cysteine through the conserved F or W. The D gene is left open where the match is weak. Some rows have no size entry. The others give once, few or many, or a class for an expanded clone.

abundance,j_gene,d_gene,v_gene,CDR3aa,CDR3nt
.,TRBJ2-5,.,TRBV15,CATSRSLEETQYF,TGTGCCACCAGCAGATCCCTTGAAGAGACCCAGTACTTC
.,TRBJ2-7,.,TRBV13,CASSLEDYEQYF,TGTGCCAGCAGCTTAGAGGACTACGAGCAGTACTTC
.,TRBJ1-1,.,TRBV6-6,CASSRSTANTEAFF,TGTGCCAGCAGTCGATCGACAGCAAACACTGAAGCTTTCTTT
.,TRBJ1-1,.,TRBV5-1,CASSLNAVNTEAFF,TGCGCCAGCAGCTTAAACGCGGTGAACACTGAAGCTTTCTTT
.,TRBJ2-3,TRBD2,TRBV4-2,CASSQERQAGGGYF,TGTGCCAGCAGCCAAGAAAGGCAAGCGGGGGGCGGGTATTTT
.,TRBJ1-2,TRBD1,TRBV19,CASSIFVQGPYYGYTF,TGTGCCAGTAGTATATTTGTACAGGGGCCATACTATGGCTACACCTTC
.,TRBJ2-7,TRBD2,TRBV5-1,CASSLSGRKGEQYF,TGCGCCAGCAGCTTGTCCGGGAGGAAGGGCGAGCAGTACTTC
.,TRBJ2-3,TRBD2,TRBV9,CASSERGAVTDTQYF,TGTGCCAGCAGCGAGCGGGGGGCCGTCACAGATACGCAGTATTTT
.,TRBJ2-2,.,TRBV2,CASRDRFWELFF,TGTGCCAGCAGAGACAGGTTTTGGGAGCTGTTTTTT
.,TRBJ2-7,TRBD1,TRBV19,CASSRGTEPYEQYF,TGTGCCAGTAGTAGAGGGACAGAGCCCTACGAGCAGTACTTC
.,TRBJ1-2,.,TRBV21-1,CASRLRVYNYGYTF,TGTGCCAGCAGACTCAGGGTGTACAACTATGGCTACACCTTC
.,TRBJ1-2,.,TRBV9,CASSMDGNYGYTF,TGTGCCAGCAGTATGGACGGGAACTATGGCTACACCTTC
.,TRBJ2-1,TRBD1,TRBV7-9,CASSPEGQVYNEQFF,TGTGCCAGCAGCCCCGAGGGACAGGTCTACAATGAGCAGTTCTTC
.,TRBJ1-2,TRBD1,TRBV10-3,CAISRRTGNQANYGYTF,TGTGCCATCAGTCGTCGGACAGGTAACCAAGCTAACTATGGCTACACCTTC
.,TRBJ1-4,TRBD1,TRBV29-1,CSGKTGGNEKLFF,TGCAGCGGGAAGACAGGGGGGAATGAAAAACTGTTTTTT
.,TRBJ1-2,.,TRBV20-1,CSAMLLGGYTF,TGCAGTGCTATGCTACTAGGAGGCTACACCTTC
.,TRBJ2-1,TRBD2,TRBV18,CASSLGLAGLLRDEQFF,TGTGCCAGCTCACTCGGACTAGCGGGCCTCCTTCGGGATGAGCAGTTCTTC
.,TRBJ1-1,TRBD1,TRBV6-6,CAGTGGGKNTEAFF,TGTGCCGGCACAGGGGGCGGGAAGAACACTGAAGCTTTCTTT
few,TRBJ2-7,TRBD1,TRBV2,CASSGLQGTKQYF,TGTGCCAGCAGTGGGCTACAGGGGACCAAGCAGTACTTC
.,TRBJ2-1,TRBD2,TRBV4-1,CASSHRLAGDSYNEQFF,TGCGCCAGCAGCCATCGACTAGCGGGGGACTCCTACAATGAGCAGTTCTTC
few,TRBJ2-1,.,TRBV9,CASSVGERSGNEQFF,TGTGCCAGCAGCGTAGGGGAGCGGAGCGGCAATGAGCAGTTCTTC
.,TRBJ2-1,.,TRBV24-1,CATSDPFSIHNEQFF,TGTGCCACCAGTGACCCCTTTAGTATCCATAATGAGCAGTTCTTC
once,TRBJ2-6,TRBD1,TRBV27,CASSLQGASSGANVLTF,TGTGCCAGCAGTTTACAGGGGGCGAGCTCTGGGGCCAACGTCCTGACTTTC
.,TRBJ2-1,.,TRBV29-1,CSVSATSNEQFF,TGCAGCGTTAGCGCTACTTCGAATGAGCAGTTCTTC
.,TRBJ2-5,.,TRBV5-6,CASSSGSSWTQYF,TGTGCCAGCAGCTCAGGGTCCTCGTGGACCCAGTACTTC
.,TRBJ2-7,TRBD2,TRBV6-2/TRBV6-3,CASSLTSGRVHEQYF,TGTGCCAGCAGTTTGACTAGCGGGAGAGTCCACGAGCAGTACTTC
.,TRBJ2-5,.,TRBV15,CATSRDRTPGETQYF,TGTGCCACCAGCAGAGATCGGACCCCGGGGGAGACCCAGTACTTC
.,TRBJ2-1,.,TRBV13,CASSLETGNNEQFF,TGTGCCAGCAGCTTAGAGACAGGTAACAATGAGCAGTTCTTC
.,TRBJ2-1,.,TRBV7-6,CASSLAGGGYSYNEQFF,TGTGCCAGCAGCTTAGCGGGGGGGGGCTATTCCTACAATGAGCAGTTCTTC
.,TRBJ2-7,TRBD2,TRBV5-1,CASSLRDGGTYEQYF,TGCGCCAGCAGCCTGAGGGACGGGGGGACCTACGAGCAGTACTTC